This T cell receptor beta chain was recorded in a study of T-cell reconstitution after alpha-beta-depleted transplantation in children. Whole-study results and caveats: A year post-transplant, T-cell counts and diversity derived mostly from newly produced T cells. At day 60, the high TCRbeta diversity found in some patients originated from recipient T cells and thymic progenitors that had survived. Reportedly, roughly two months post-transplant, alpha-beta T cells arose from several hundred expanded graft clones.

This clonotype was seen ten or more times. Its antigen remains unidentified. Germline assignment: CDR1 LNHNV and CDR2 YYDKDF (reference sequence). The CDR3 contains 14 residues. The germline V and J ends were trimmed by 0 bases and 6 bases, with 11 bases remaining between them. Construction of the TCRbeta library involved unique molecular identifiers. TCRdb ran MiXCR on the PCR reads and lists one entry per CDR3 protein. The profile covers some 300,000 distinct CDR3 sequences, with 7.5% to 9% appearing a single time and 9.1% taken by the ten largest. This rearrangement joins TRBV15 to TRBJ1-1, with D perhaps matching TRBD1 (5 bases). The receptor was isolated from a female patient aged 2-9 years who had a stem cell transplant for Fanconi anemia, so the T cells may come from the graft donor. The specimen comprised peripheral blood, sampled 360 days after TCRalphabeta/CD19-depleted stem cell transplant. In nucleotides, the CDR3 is TGTGCCACCAGCAGAGATTCCACAGGACCTGAAGCTTTCTTT. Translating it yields CATSRDSTGPEAFF. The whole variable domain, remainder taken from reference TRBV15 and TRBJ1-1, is DAMVIQNPRYQVTQFGKPVTLSCSQTLNHNVMYWYQQKSSQAPKLLFHYYDKDFNNEADTPDNFQSRRPNTSFCFLDIRSPGLGDTAMYLCATSRDSTGPEAFFGQGTRLTVV.